This T cell receptor beta chain was observed in a study of cytomegalovirus exposure and HLA in healthy donors. It was with 60 Vbeta and 13 Jbeta primers that the PCR ran. TCRdb's copy holds only in-frame clones and misses some; the assay was immunoSEQ multiplex PCR. Of some 40,000 clones in the sample, 74% were seen once. Comment on this clone: Its antigen remains unknown.

Broader study findings: What a later analysis reportedly showed was that an Asian-associated ancestry cluster had fewer N-insertions than the approximately 670-donor mean. A list of 164 TCR beta chains associated with cytomegalovirus was given. Later analysis suggested links between common viral pathogens and several top significant clusters. Solely CMV serostatus was available to characterize immune exposure.

V was trimmed by 6 bases and J by 9 bases, leaving 15 bases between them. In germline, CDR1 is KGHSH, CDR2 LQKENI. The CDR3 loop spans 12 amino acids. The source is a young man in good health and CMV-seronegative. V usage is TRBV18 and J usage is TRBJ2-7; possibly TRBD2 for D (5 bases). Sequencing was done on a sample of PBMCs. The CDR3 DNA follows: TGTGCCAGCTCCCCAGACGGACGGGGGCAGTACTTC. This sequence encodes CASSPDGRGQYF. Filled out from reference TRBV18 and TRBJ2-7, the complete variable domain reads NAGVMQNPRHLVRRRGQEARLRCSPMKGHSHVYWYRQLPEEGLKFMVYLQKENIIDESGMPKERFSAEFPKEGPSILRIQQVVRGDSAAYFCASSPDGRGQYFGPGTRLTVT.